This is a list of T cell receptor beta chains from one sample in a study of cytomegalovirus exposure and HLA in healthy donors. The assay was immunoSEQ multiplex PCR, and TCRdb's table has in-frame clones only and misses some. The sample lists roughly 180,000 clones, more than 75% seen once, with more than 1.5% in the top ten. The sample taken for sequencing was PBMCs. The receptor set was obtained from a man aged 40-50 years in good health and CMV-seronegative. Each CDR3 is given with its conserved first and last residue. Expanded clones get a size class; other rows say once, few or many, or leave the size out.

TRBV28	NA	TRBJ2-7	CASSQTGLAGGTSPSEQYF
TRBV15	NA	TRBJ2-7	CATSRVSGTPAYEQYF
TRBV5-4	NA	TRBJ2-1	CASSHRDRGFGEQFF
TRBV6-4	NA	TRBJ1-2	CASSDRGTRGYTF
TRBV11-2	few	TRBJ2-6	CASSSFSGANVLTF
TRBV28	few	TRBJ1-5	CASSSFQRVNQPQHF
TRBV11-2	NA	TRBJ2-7	CASSNLATHEQYF
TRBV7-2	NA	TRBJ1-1	CASSFRDRGIAFF
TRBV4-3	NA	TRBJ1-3	CASSRGARTGSGNTIYF
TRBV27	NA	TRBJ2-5	CASSIPRGMTEETQYF
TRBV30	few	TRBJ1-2	CAWSRDRGSLGYTF
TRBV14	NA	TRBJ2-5	CASSPVAGAVGTQYF
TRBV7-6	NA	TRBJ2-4	CASSQEVGGGVNIQYF
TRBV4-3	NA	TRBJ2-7	CASSQAIGASATYEQYF
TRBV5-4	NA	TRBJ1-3	CASSFAHRGSGNTIYF
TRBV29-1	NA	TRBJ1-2	CSVDLAGRDSFSYTF
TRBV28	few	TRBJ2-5	CASNSGGNQETQYF
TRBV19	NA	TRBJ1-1	CASSIQGSFTEAFF
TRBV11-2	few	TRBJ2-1	CASSLGLAGGFNEQFF
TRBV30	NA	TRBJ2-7	CACDRGSYEQYF
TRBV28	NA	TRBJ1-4	CASSLLGGGEKLFF
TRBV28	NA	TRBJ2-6	CASSLWQGAKGAGANVLTF
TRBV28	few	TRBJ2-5	CASSSLTGDETQYF
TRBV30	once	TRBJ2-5	CAWSTGVEETQYF
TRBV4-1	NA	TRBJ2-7	CASSQGAPSGSSSNEQYF
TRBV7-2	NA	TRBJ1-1	CASSLAGGIGTEAFF
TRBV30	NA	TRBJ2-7	CAWRTGMGSYEQYF
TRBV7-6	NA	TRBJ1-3	CASSGTARGSGNTIYF
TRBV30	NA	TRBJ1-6	CAWSVLVSNSPLHF
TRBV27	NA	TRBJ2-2	CASSARLAGASGELFF
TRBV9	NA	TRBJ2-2	CASATDIGELFF